Included here is one TCR beta chain sequence, with context. The sequenced target, TCR beta, came from blood CD8+ and CD4+ T cells. These data are taken from a study of CD8 T cells in Susac syndrome. RNA in amounts of about 0.45 to 1 ug was reverse transcribed with random hexamers. From the immunoSEQ multiplex PCR reads, TCRdb called clonotypes with MiXCR, one entry per CDR3 protein. This repertoire shows 250,000 to 300,000 distinct CDR3 sequences, 70% to 90% found once; its top ten account for 0.21%. The CDR3 is made up of 17 amino acids. Germline loops: CDR1 MNHEY, CDR2 SVGEGT. With V trimmed by 6 bases and J by 2 bases, 16 bases remained unmatched.

This TCR derives from a human donor with multiple sclerosis. The specimen was CD8+ T cells from PBMCs. The chain recombines TRBV6-2 or TRBV6-3 with TRBJ2-7, with 7 bases fitting TRBD1. The CDR3 region has the DNA TGTGCCAGCAGCTCCCCTCCGAGGGACAGCCAGACCTACGAGCAGTACTTC. Residues: CASSSPPRDSQTYEQYF.